This record covers a single T cell receptor (beta chain). V was shortened by 5 bases and J by 2 bases, with 9 bases between the two germline ends. Germline CDR1 reads SEHNR; CDR2 reads FQNEAQ (reference sequence). This CDR3 is built from 13 residues. The study drew participants aged about 18 to 90 years from fewer than 30 US areas. The data were produced by immunoSEQ multiplex PCR, yet TCRdb's version contains in-frame clones alone and is incomplete. The sample contains 350,000 or so clones, about 92% of which appear only once. This specimen comes from a study of blood T cell repertoires in COVID-19. Sequences were obtained from PBMCs or T cells enriched from blood (not recorded which). The V call is TRBV7-9, the J call TRBJ1-2, with D possibly TRBD1 on 5 matching bases. This TCR was recovered from a woman in her 30s who had recovered from COVID-19. DNA for the CDR3: TGTGCCAGCAGCACGACAGAGAACTATGGCTACACCTTC. Encoded protein: CASSTTENYGYTF.